Each of the 30 T cell receptor beta chains below was sequenced from the same sample in a study of blood T cell repertoires in COVID-19. Method: immunoSEQ multiplex PCR; TCRdb's copy keeps in-frame clones and lacks some. The repertoire holds roughly 120,000 clones, around 87% seen once, with 25% to 35% in the top ten. The specimen was peripheral blood. These receptors were collected from a woman in her 70s with acute or convalescent COVID-19.

This chain links TRBV5-1 with TRBJ2-3; no reliable D call. Germline CDR1 and CDR2: SGHRS and YFSETQ. The CDR3 covers 13 residues. Trimming removed 0 bases from V and 0 bases from J, with 2 bases in between. For the CDR3, the DNA is TGCGCCAGCAGCTTGGCTAGCACAGATACGCAGTATTTT. Translating gives CASSLASTDTQYF. Full variable domain (rest looked up from reference TRBV5-1 and TRBJ2-3): KAGVTQTPRYLIKTRGQQVTLSCSPISGHRSVSWYQQTPGQGLQFLFEYFSETQRNKGNFPGRFSGRQFSNSRSEMNVSTLELGDSALYLCASSLASTDTQYFGPGTRLTVL.

The chain carries TRBV24-1 and TRBJ1-4, with 9 bases fitting TRBD1. V lost 4 bases, J lost 7 bases, and 6 bases stayed unmatched. The germline CDR1 and CDR2 sequences are KGHDR and SFDVKD. The CDR3 covers 15 residues. The CDR3 region is CATSDPGQGAEKLFF. CDR3 sequence (DNA): TGTGCCACCAGTGACCCGGGACAGGGTGCTGAAAAACTGTTTTTT.

J is TRBJ2-3 and V is TRBV4-1, with TRBD2 identical over 13 bases. The CDR3 has 16 residues. Trimming took 2 bases from V and 3 from J; bases not matched to a gene: 2. Looked up from germline, CDR1 is MGHRA and CDR2 is YSYEKL. In nucleotides, the CDR3 is TGCGCCAGCAGCCAACCGGGACTAGCGGGGACAGATACGCAGTATTTT. Its translation is CASSQPGLAGTDTQYF.

The rearrangement uses TRBV4-1 and TRBJ2-1; TRBD1 aligns across 7 bases. The CDR3 is 14 amino acids. Germline V gene sequence: CDR1 MGHRA, CDR2 YSYEKL. With 3 bases clipped from V and 8 bases from J, the junction kept 7 bases outside the gene matches. This chain's CDR3 is CASSHRGQADEQFF. CDR3 DNA: TGCGCCAGCAGCCATAGGGGGCAGGCAGATGAGCAGTTCTTC.

This chain links TRBV6-6 with TRBJ2-7; the D gene is possibly TRBD1 (5 bases). Trimming pared 2 bases from V and 0 bases from J, leaving 14 bases between. Looked up from germline, CDR1 is MNHNY and CDR2 is SVGAGI (reference sequence). CDR3 size: 16 residues. This chain's CDR3 is CASSYKGQGNSYEQYF. For the CDR3, the DNA is TGTGCCAGCAGTTACAAGGGCCAGGGCAACTCCTACGAGCAGTACTTC.

The gene calls are TRBV30 and TRBJ2-7; TRBD1 might be the D (5 bases). This CDR3 has 14 amino acids. CDR1 and CDR2 (germline): GTSNPN, SVGIG (reference sequence). Trimming left V 3 bases short and J 0 bases short, with 12 bases between. The CDR3 DNA is TGTGCCTGGAGCTCCACAGGAAGCTCCTACGAGCAGTACTTC. Translating gives CAWSSTGSSYEQYF.

This chain uses TRBV2 with TRBJ2-1; TRBD2 matches at 9 bases. CDR1 is SNHLY and CDR2 is FYNNEI in the germline V gene. V was pared by 3 bases and J by 7 bases, with 7 bases of the junction left unmatched. The CDR3 spans 15 residues. CDR3 nucleotide sequence: TGTGCCAGCAGTGAGGGTAGCGGGGGAGTAAATGAGCAGTTCTTC. Encoded protein: CASSEGSGGVNEQFF.

The CDR3 spells CASSKGREIGDTQYF. The CDR3 bases are TGTGCCAGCAGCAAAGGACGGGAAATAGGAGATACGCAGTATTTT. The chain uses TRBV21-1 and TRBJ2-3; TRBD2, as called in the table, went unchecked against the DNA. TRBV21-1 is recorded as a pseudogene. The CDR3 length is 15 residues.

This chain uses TRBV11-2 with TRBJ2-1; 12 bases match TRBD2. The CDR3 length is 15 residues. The J segment lost 9 bases and the V segment lost 1 base, leaving 4 bases of the junction unmatched. Germline values: CDR1 SGHAT, CDR2 FQNNGV. The CDR3 bases are TGTGCCAGCAGCTTAGCCCTAGCGGGGGGGCCTGAGCAGTTCTTC. Protein: CASSLALAGGPEQFF.

This clone was counted between two and nine times. V gene TRBV6-5 combines with J gene TRBJ1-2, with D unresolved. With 7 bases removed from V and 0 bases from J, the gap between germline ends came to 9 bases. The CDR3 totals 13 residues. Germline CDR1 MNHEY, CDR2 SVGAGI. The CDR3 DNA follows: TGTGCCAGCATTGGGAGTTCTAACTATGGCTACACCTTC. Protein: CASIGSSNYGYTF.

Only one count was recorded for this clone. The chain carries TRBV12-5 and TRBJ2-3; D ambiguous. The V end was cut by 7 bases, the J end by 7 bases, with 9 bases between. CDR3 length equals 11 residues. CDR1 is LGHNT, CDR2 FRNRAP, per germline. As DNA, the CDR3 is TGTGCTAGTGCCAACTACTATACGCAGTATTTT. Translation: CASANYYTQYF.

The genes are TRBV19 and TRBJ1-4, with D unresolved. Looked up from germline, CDR1 is LNHDA and CDR2 is SQIVND (reference sequence). Trimming left V 7 bases short and J 4 bases short, with 13 bases between. This CDR3 comprises 14 residues. The CDR3 sequence: CASNDRSYNEKLFF. CDR3 nucleotides: TGTGCCAGTAACGATAGGAGCTATAATGAAAAACTGTTTTTT. The whole variable domain, filled in from reference TRBV19 and TRBJ1-4, reads DGGITQSPKYLFRKEGQNVTLSCEQNLNHDAMYWYRQDPGQGLRLIYYSQIVNDFQKGDIAEGYSVSREKKESFPLTVTSAQKNPTAFYLCASNDRSYNEKLFFGSGTQLSVL.

V and J are TRBV10-3 and TRBJ2-3, with D possibly matching TRBD1 (6 bases). Per germline, CDR1 ENHRY and CDR2 SYGVKD. Deletions cut 2 bases from V and 6 bases from J, with 9 bases between. This CDR3 has 13 residues. The CDR3 nucleotides are TGTGCCATCAGTGAGAGACAGGAGGATACGCAGTATTTT. Protein product: CAISERQEDTQYF.

The chain carries TRBV7-6 and TRBJ1-1; 7 bases line up with TRBD1. This CDR3 spans 14 amino acids. V lost 5 bases to trimming and J lost 0 bases; unmatched junction nucleotides: 3. Germline assignment: CDR1 SGHVS and CDR2 FNYEAQ. Here the CDR3 DNA reads TGTGCCAGCAGCCACACAGGGGTGAACACTGAAGCTTTCTTT. This encodes CASSHTGVNTEAFF.

This clone was counted between two and nine times. This chain joins TRBV9 and TRBJ1-2; tentatively, D is TRBD1 (5 bases). V gave up 0 bases and J gave up 4 bases, with 16 bases separating them. CDR1 and CDR2 from the germline V gene are SGDLS and YYNGEE. The CDR3 is made up of 16 amino acids. The CDR3 region has the DNA TGTGCCAGCAGCGTAGGTGCCGGGGGGAGAGGCTATGGCTACACCTTC. This sequence encodes CASSVGAGGRGYGYTF.

For the CDR3, the DNA is TGTGCCAGCAGTTACATCAGGACAGACACCGGGGAGCTGTTTTTT. This translates into CASSYIRTDTGELFF. The V and J genes are TRBV6-5 and TRBJ2-2; D may be TRBD1 (6 bases). CDR3 length: 15 residues. Trimming removed 2 bases from V and 3 bases from J, with 10 bases in between. The germline V gene encodes CDR1 MNHEY and CDR2 SVGAGI.

V and J are TRBV10-2 and TRBJ1-5; 7 nucleotides match TRBD1. V lost 0 bases, J lost 5 bases, and 1 base stayed unmatched. Germline lookup yields CDR1 WSHSY and CDR2 SAAADI. The CDR3 sequence is 14 residues long. CDR3 protein: CASSESDRDQPQHF. CDR3 bases: TGCGCCAGCAGTGAGTCAGACAGGGATCAGCCCCAGCATTTT.

The DNA for the CDR3 is TGCGCCAGCAGCTTCCGGGATCATCAAGAGACCCAGTACTTC. Protein product: CASSFRDHQETQYF. The J gene is TRBJ2-5, the V gene TRBV5-1, with D possibly being TRBD2 (5 bases). Trimming stripped 2 bases from V and 2 bases from J, with 10 bases between. The germline gives CDR1 SGHRS, CDR2 YFSETQ. This CDR3 has 14 residues.

This chain uses TRBV29-1 with TRBJ1-2, with D maybe TRBD1 (5 bases). The CDR3 is 13 residues long. The V and J ends lost 1 base and 2 bases respectively, with 8 bases between them. Germline V gives CDR1 SQVTM, CDR2 ANQGSEA. The CDR3 DNA is TGCAGCGTTGAAGCAGGGCCGAACTATGGCTACACCTTC. This codes for CSVEAGPNYGYTF.

This clone was seen a single time. This rearrangement joins TRBV5-6 to TRBJ2-3; TRBD2 aligns across 7 bases. CDR3 length equals 14 residues. CDR1 is SGHDT, CDR2 YYEEEE, per germline. The J segment lost 4 bases and the V segment lost 6 bases, leaving 8 bases of the junction unmatched. The CDR3 sequence is CASISASGADTQYF. The CDR3 region has the DNA TGTGCCAGCATCTCGGCTAGCGGCGCAGATACGCAGTATTTT.

The rearrangement uses TRBV30 and TRBJ1-4, with a weak D call TRBD1 (5 bases). Trimming took 2 bases from V and 4 from J, leaving 11 bases between them. This CDR3 is 14 amino acids long. Germline CDR1 is GTSNPN and CDR2 is SVGIG (reference sequence). In nucleotides, the CDR3 is TGTGCCTGGAGTTCCCAGGGAATTAATGAAAAACTGTTTTTT. It yields the protein CAWSSQGINEKLFF.

The chain is built from TRBV19 and TRBJ1-5; D unclear. The CDR3 covers 13 residues. Germline values: CDR1 LNHDA, CDR2 SQIVND (reference sequence). Trimming stripped 1 base from V and 3 bases from J, with 4 bases between. CDR3 nucleotide sequence: TGTGCCAGTAGTATAGCCATCAATCAGCCCCAGCATTTT. It translates to CASSIAINQPQHF.

The rearrangement joins TRBV19 to TRBJ2-1; 7 nucleotides align to TRBD1. The CDR3 consists of 15 residues. V gave up 7 bases and J gave up 4 bases; unmatched junction bases: 10. Germline CDR1 is LNHDA and CDR2 is SQIVND (reference sequence). The CDR3 nucleotides are TGTGCCAGTACCCGAGAAGGGGGCTTTTACAATGAGCAGTTCTTC. Its protein product is CASTREGGFYNEQFF.

The chain is built from TRBV6-5 and TRBJ1-2; D perhaps matches TRBD1 (5 bases). The V and J ends lost 2 bases and 8 bases respectively, with 12 bases between them. Germline V gene data show CDR1 as MNHEY and CDR2 as SVGAGI. The CDR3 spans 13 residues. CDR3 loop: CASSYEAGRGYTF. DNA for the CDR3: TGTGCCAGCAGTTACGAAGCAGGGCGCGGCTACACCTTC.

The V call is TRBV5-4, the J call TRBJ2-7, with D maybe TRBD2 (5 bases). Trimming stripped 4 bases from V and 0 bases from J, with 11 bases between. Germline lookup yields CDR1 SGHNT and CDR2 YYREEE (reference sequence). The CDR3 length is 14 residues. This CDR3 reads CASSRPGSSYEQYF. CDR3 nucleotides: TGTGCCAGCAGCCGTCCGGGAAGCTCCTACGAGCAGTACTTC. Full variable domain (missing parts from reference TRBV5-4 and TRBJ2-7): ETGVTQSPTHLIKTRGQQVTLRCSSQSGHNTVSWYQQALGQGPQFIFQYYREEENGRGNFPPRFSGLQFPNYSSELNVNALELDDSALYLCASSRPGSSYEQYFGPGTRLTVT.

J is TRBJ1-1 and V is TRBV10-3; 10 positions agree with TRBD1. V was clipped by 2 bases and J by 7 bases; unmatched bases: 4. The CDR3 runs to 14 residues. The germline gives CDR1 ENHRY, CDR2 SYGVKD. The CDR3 DNA sequence: TGTGCCATCAGTGAGGGGGACAGGGGTGGTGAAGCTTTCTTT. Encoded protein: CAISEGDRGGEAFF.

J is TRBJ1-1 and V is TRBV7-9, with D maybe TRBD1 (5 bases). V was pared by 2 bases and J by 8 bases, with 12 bases between. Germline CDR1 and CDR2: SEHNR and FQNEAQ (reference sequence). The CDR3 consists of 13 residues. CDR3: CASSLLDGQEAFF. The CDR3 region has the DNA TGTGCCAGCAGCTTATTAGACGGACAAGAAGCTTTCTTT.

The genes are TRBV5-6 and TRBJ2-3; 9 nucleotides align to TRBD2. Germline-derived CDR1 and CDR2 are SGHDT and YYEEEE. The CDR3 is 15 amino acids. V gave up 0 bases and J gave up 2 bases; unmatched junction bases: 1. CDR3 DNA: TGTGCCAGCAGCTTGGGACTAGCGGCCACAGATACGCAGTATTTT. Translation gives CASSLGLAATDTQYF.

V gene TRBV11-3 combines with J gene TRBJ2-1; TRBD2 aligns across 7 bases. The V gene end was trimmed by 1 base and the J gene end by 10 bases; junction bases not matched to a gene: 10. Per the germline V gene, CDR1 is SGHNT and CDR2 is YENEEA. The CDR3 sequence is 15 residues long. The CDR3 loop is CASSLGGGGAGEQFF. The DNA of the CDR3 is TGTGCCAGCAGCTTAGGGGGCGGGGGAGCGGGAGAGCAGTTCTTC.

Of note for this clone: One end of the junction fails to match germline, which may point to a read error. The V and J genes are TRBV18 and TRBJ1-1; maybe TRBD1 (5 bases). The CDR3 runs 14 residues. In germline, CDR1 is KGHSH, CDR2 LQKENI. The CDR3, as DNA: TGTGCCAGCTCACCACCGGGGGGGTACACCGAAGCTTTCTTT. It specifies CASSPPGGYTEAFF.